This TCR beta chain was obtained from a study of Graves' ophthalmopathy and Graves' hyperthyroidism. General study results and limits: Blood also contained most of the expanded thyroid clonotypes above 0.001 frequency.

Worth noting for this clonotype: Its antigen is as yet unknown.

The study excluded patients with other autoimmune diseases, uncontrolled infections, pregnancy or lactation. It was on clinical symptoms, serum thyroxine, TRAb, thyroid ultrasound and orbital computed tomography that diagnosis relied. Amplification targeted the TCR beta CDR3 regions, with RNA transcripts as the source material. RT-PCR in the first round used HTBI primers; a second-round multiplex PCR followed. Each CDR3 protein gets one entry after TCRdb re-called the multiplex PCR reads with MiXCR. The sample includes roughly 500,000 distinct CDR3 sequences, 13% to 15% of them seen just once. This CDR3 contains 18 residues. Trimming stripped 5 bases from V and 0 bases from J, with 19 bases between.

The sample taken for sequencing was blood. The clonotype originates from a woman aged 25 to 39 with Graves' ophthalmopathy. The chain is built from TRBV12-3 or TRBV12-4 and TRBJ2-2; D possibly corresponds to TRBD2 (6 bases). The CDR3 sequence: CASSEGWRGRANTGELFF. DNA of the CDR3: TGTGCCAGCAGTGAGGGGTGGCGGGGCCGGGCGAACACCGGGGAGCTGTTTTTT.